This entry lists 11 T cell receptor beta chains sequenced from one sample in a study of human thymus T cells. Data came from immunoSEQ multiplex PCR; TCRdb stores just in-frame clones and leaves some out. Among roughly 120,000 clones listed, 90% to 95% were seen once. Thymic material originated from resections removed in the course of corrective heart surgery. Sequencing was performed on thymus tissue. These receptors came from a boy under two years old with a congenital heart defect but otherwise immunologically healthy.

The chain carries TRBV7-8 and TRBJ2-1; 15 bases fit TRBD2. V trimming: 6 bases; J trimming: 4 bases; junction bases outside the gene matches: 10. This CDR3 contains 18 residues. Germline CDR1 SGHVS, CDR2 FQNEAQ. CDR3 sequence reads: CASSSPRTSGGGYNEQFF. The CDR3 nucleotides are TGTGCCAGCAGTTCGCCGAGGACTAGCGGGGGGGGATACAATGAGCAGTTCTTC.

The V gene is TRBV6-5, the J gene TRBJ2-2; TRBD2 is a possible D gene (5 bases). V lost 6 bases, J lost 3 bases, and 11 bases lay in between. This CDR3 has 14 amino acids. Germline V gene data show CDR1 as MNHEY and CDR2 as SVGAGI. CDR3 nucleotide sequence: TGTGCCAGCAGGCAGGCGGGCGACACCGGGGAGCTGTTTTTT. Protein product: CASRQAGDTGELFF.

This chain connects TRBV28 to TRBJ2-5, with D unresolved. V lost 6 bases and J lost 4, with 6 bases in between. The length of the CDR3 is 11 residues. The germline CDR1 and CDR2 sequences are MDHEN and SYDVKM. In DNA form, the CDR3 reads TGTGCCAGCAGCCCTGGAGAGACCCAGTACTTC. Protein: CASSPGETQYF.

The chain joins TRBV5-1 to TRBJ2-7; 14 nucleotides line up with TRBD2. The CDR3 is 15 amino acids. The trim removed 4 bases at V and 3 bases at J, leaving 3 bases unmatched. The germline CDR1 and CDR2 sequences are SGHRS and YFSETQ. CDR3 residues: CASSQGLAGVYEQYF. For the CDR3, the DNA is TGCGCCAGCAGCCAGGGACTAGCGGGGGTCTACGAGCAGTACTTC.

The J gene is TRBJ2-3, the V gene TRBV7-9, with TRBD2 as a possible D gene (8 bases). Trimming pared 5 bases from V and 5 bases from J, leaving 26 bases between. This CDR3 comprises 18 residues. The germline gives CDR1 SEHNR, CDR2 FQNEAQ (reference sequence). CDR3 region: CASSPQRGRGATGDTQYF. The CDR3 nucleotides are TGTGCCAGCAGCCCCCAGAGGGGGCGGGGGGCCACTGGAGATACGCAGTATTTT.

This clone was seen just once. The chain carries TRBV7-9 and TRBJ2-7, with 7 positions matching TRBD1. V lost 1 base to trimming and J lost 4 bases; unmatched junction nucleotides: 4. Germline V CDR1 and CDR2: SEHNR, FQNEAQ (reference sequence). The CDR3 is made up of 14 amino acids. CDR3 DNA: TGTGCCAGCAGCTTAGGGCAGGGGGTATACGAGCAGTACTTC. It codes for CASSLGQGVYEQYF.

The chain recombines TRBV5-1 with TRBJ1-2; possible D gene TRBD1, 6 bases. Per the germline V gene, CDR1 is SGHRS and CDR2 is YFSETQ. Trimming cost V 0 bases and J 4 bases, with 19 bases left between them. This CDR3 has 17 residues. The CDR3 spells CASSLDIRPTGSYGYTF. The CDR3 DNA is TGCGCCAGCAGCTTGGACATCCGACCGACAGGATCCTATGGCTACACCTTC.

This chain's CDR3 is CASSPNSNVDNQPQHF. CDR3 bases: TGTGCCAGCTCACCGAACTCGAATGTCGACAATCAGCCCCAGCATTTT. V is TRBV18 and J is TRBJ1-5; no clear D gene. V lost 3 bases, J lost 3 bases, and 15 bases lay in between. Germline lookup yields CDR1 KGHSH and CDR2 LQKENI. This CDR3 region has 16 residues.

CDR3 loop: CAWTEKNSPLHF. For the CDR3, the DNA is TGTGCCTGGACAGAAAAAAATTCACCCCTCCACTTT. This chain uses TRBV30 with TRBJ1-6; D call uncertain. The ends were cut back, 4 bases at V and 7 bases at J, with 8 bases in the middle. The CDR3 is 12 residues long. Germline V lookup: CDR1 GTSNPN, CDR2 SVGIG (reference sequence).

The chain joins TRBV18 to TRBJ1-2; D gene ambiguous. This CDR3 region has 16 residues. Trimming took off 1 base at V and 4 bases at J, with 16 bases between the two ends. Germline CDR1 KGHSH, CDR2 LQKENI. DNA of the CDR3: TGTGCCAGCTCACCACGGGAACATTCCCGAGCCTATGGCTACACCTTC. Translation: CASSPREHSRAYGYTF.

DNA of the CDR3: TGTGCCAGCAGTTACTCGAGGCAGACCGGCTACACCTTC. This encodes CASSYSRQTGYTF. The chain is built from TRBV6-5 and TRBJ1-2; the D is unclear. Per germline, CDR1 MNHEY and CDR2 SVGAGI. CDR3 length: 13 residues. V was trimmed by 0 bases and J by 8 bases, leaving 10 bases between them.